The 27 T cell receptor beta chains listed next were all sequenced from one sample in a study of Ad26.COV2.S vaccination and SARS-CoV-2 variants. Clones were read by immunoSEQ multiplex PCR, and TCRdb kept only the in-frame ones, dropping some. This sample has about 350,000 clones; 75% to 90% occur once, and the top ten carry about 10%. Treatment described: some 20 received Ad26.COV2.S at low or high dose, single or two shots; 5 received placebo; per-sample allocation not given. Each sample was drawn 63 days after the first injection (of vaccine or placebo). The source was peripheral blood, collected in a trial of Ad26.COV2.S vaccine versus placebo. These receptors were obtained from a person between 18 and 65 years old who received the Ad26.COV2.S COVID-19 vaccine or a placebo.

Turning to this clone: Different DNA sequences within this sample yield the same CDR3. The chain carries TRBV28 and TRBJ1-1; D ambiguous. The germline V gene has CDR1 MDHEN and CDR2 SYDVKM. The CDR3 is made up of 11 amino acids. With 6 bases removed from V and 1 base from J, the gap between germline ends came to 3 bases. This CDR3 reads CASRGNTEAFF. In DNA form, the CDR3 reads TGTGCCAGCAGGGGGAACACTGAAGCTTTCTTT.

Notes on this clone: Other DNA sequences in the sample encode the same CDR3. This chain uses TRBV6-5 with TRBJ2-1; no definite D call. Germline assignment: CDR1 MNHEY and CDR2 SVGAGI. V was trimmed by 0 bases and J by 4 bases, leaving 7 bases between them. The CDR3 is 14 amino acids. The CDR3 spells CASSYSWSYNEQFF. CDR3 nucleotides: TGTGCCAGCAGTTACTCGTGGTCGTACAATGAGCAGTTCTTC.

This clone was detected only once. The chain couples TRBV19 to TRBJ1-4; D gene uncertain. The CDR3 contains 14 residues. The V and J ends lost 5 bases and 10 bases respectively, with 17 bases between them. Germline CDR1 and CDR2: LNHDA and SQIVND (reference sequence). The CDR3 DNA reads TGTGCCAGTAGTTGGAGGGATCGGGATGGAAAACTGTTTTTT. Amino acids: CASSWRDRDGKLFF.

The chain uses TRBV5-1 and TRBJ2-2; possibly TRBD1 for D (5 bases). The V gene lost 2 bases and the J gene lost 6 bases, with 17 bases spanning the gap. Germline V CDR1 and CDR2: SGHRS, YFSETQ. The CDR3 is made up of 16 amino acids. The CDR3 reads CASSFGDRSSPGELFF. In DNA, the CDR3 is TGCGCCAGCAGCTTTGGTGACAGATCAAGCCCCGGGGAGCTGTTTTTT.

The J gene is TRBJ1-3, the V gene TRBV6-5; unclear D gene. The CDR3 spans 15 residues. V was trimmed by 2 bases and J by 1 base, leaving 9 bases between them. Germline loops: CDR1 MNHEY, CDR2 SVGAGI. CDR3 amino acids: CASSYRAASGNTIYF. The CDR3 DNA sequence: TGTGCCAGCAGTTACCGAGCAGCTTCTGGAAACACCATATATTTT.

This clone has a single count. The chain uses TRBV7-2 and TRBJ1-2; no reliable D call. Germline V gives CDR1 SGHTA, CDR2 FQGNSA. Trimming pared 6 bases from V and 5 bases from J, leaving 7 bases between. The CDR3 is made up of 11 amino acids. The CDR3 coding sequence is TGTGCCAGCAGTATCTTTTATGGCTACACCTTC. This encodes CASSIFYGYTF.

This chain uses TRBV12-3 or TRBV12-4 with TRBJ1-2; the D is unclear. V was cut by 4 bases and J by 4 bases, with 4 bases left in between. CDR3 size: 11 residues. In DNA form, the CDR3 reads TGTGCCAGCAGTTGGGCCTATGGCTACACCTTC. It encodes CASSWAYGYTF.

CDR3: CASSLMATGGAANYGYTF. The CDR3 nucleotides are TGTGCCAGCAGCTTGATGGCGACAGGGGGCGCGGCGAACTATGGCTACACCTTC. The rearrangement joins TRBV5-5 to TRBJ1-2; 10 bases map to TRBD1. The V gene end was trimmed by 1 base and the J gene end by 2 bases; junction bases not matched to a gene: 11. Germline CDR1 reads SGHKS; CDR2 reads YYEKEE (reference sequence). CDR3 length equals 18 residues.

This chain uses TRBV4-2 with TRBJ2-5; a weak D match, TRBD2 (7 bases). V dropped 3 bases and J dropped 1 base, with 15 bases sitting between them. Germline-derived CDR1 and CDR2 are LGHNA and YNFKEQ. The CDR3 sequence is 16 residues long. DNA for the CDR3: TGTGCCAGCAGCCAGGGGGGGCTAGCGGTCCAAGAGACCCAGTACTTC. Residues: CASSQGGLAVQETQYF.

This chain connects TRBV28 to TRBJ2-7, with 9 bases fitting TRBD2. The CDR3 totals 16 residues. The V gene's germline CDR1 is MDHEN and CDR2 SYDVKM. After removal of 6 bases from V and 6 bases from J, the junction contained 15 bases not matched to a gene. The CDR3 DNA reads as TGTGCCAGCAGGTCCCCCGCTAGCGGGGCCCCCGCCGAGCAGTACTTC. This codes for CASRSPASGAPAEQYF.

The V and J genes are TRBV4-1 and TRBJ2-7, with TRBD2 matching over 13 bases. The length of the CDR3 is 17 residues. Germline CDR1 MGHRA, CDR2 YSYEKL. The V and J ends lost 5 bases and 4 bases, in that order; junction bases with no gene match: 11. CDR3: CASSFILAGGPKYEQYF. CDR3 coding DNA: TGCGCCAGCAGCTTTATACTAGCGGGAGGGCCTAAGTACGAGCAGTACTTC.

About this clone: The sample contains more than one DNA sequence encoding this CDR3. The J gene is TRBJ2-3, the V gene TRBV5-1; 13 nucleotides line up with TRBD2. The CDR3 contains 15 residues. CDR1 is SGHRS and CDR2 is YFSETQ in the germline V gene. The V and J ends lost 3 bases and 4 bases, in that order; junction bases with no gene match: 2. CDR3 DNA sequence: TGCGCCAGCAGCTCGGGACTAGCGGGGCCAGATACGCAGTATTTT. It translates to CASSSGLAGPDTQYF.

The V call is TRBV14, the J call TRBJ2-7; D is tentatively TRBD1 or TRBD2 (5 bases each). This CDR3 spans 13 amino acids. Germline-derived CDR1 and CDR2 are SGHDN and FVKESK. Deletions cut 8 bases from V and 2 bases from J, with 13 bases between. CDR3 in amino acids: CASSRGRTYEQYF. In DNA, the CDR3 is TGTGCCAGCTCCCGGGGCAGGACCTACGAGCAGTACTTC.

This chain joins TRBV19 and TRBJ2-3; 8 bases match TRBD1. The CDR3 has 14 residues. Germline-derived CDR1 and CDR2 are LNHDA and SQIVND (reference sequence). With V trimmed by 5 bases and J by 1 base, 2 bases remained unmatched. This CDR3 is CASSLDRGTDTQYF. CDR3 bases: TGTGCCAGTAGTTTGGACAGGGGCACAGATACGCAGTATTTT. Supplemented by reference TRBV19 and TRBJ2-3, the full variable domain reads DGGITQSPKYLFRKEGQNVTLSCEQNLNHDAMYWYRQDPGQGLRLIYYSQIVNDFQKGDIAEGYSVSREKKESFPLTVTSAQKNPTAFYLCASSLDRGTDTQYFGPGTRLTVL.

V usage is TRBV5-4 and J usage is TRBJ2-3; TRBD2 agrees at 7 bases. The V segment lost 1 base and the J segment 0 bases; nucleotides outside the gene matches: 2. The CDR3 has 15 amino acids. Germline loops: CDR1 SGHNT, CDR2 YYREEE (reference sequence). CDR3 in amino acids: CASSLSGGSTDTQYF. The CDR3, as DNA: TGTGCCAGCAGCTTGTCCGGGGGGAGCACAGATACGCAGTATTTT.

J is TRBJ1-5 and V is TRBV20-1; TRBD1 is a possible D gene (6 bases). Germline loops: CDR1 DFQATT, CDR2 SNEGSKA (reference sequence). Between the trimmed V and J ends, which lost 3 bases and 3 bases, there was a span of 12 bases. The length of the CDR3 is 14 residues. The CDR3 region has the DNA TGCAGTGCTAGTCTGGGACACCTCAATCAGCCCCAGCATTTT. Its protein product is CSASLGHLNQPQHF.

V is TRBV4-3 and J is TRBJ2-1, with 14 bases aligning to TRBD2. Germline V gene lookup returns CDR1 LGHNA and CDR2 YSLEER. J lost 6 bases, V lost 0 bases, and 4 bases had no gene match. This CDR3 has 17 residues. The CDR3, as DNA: TGCGCCAGCAGCCAAGATATCGGGACTAGCGGGAGCAATGAGCAGTTCTTC. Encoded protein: CASSQDIGTSGSNEQFF.

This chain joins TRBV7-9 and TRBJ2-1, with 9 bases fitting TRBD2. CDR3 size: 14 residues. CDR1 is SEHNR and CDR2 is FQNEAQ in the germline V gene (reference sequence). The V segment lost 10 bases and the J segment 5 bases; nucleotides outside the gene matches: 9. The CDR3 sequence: CATRLAERNNEQFF. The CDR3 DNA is TGTGCCACCCGACTAGCGGAAAGAAACAATGAGCAGTTCTTC.

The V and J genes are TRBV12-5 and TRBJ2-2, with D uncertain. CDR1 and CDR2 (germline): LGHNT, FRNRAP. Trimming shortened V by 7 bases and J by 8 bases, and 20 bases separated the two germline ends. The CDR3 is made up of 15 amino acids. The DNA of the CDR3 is TGTGCTAGTGCCATTTTGTGGCCGCAGAGGGGGGAGCTGTTTTTT. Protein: CASAILWPQRGELFF.

In nucleotides, the CDR3 is TGTGCCAGCAGCAAAAGTACAGGGAACAGTTCACCCCTCCACTTT. This codes for CASSKSTGNSSPLHF. The chain carries TRBV7-6 and TRBJ1-6, with D perhaps TRBD1 (6 bases). CDR1 SGHVS and CDR2 FNYEAQ come from the germline V gene. This CDR3 region has 15 residues. Trimming shortened V by 5 bases and J by 9 bases, and 17 bases separated the two germline ends.

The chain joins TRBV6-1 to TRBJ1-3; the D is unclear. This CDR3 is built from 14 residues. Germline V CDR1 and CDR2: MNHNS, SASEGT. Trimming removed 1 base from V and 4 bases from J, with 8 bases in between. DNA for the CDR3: TGTGCCAGCAGTGAAGACGGGTCCGGAAACACCATATATTTT. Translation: CASSEDGSGNTIYF.

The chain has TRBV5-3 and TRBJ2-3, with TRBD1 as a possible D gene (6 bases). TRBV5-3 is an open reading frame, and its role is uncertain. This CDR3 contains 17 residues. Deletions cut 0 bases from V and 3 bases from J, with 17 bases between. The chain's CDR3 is CARSLGRDTQRTDTQYF. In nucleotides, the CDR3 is TGTGCCAGAAGCTTGGGCCGGGACACCCAACGGACAGATACGCAGTATTTT.

In DNA, the CDR3 is TGTGCCAGCAGTTGGACAGGGGGCTACACCTTC. Protein: CASSWTGGYTF. V and J are TRBV6-6 and TRBJ1-2, with 8 nucleotides matching TRBD1. The germline V gene has CDR1 MNHNY and CDR2 SVGAGI (reference sequence). CDR3 size: 11 residues. J lost 8 bases, V lost 4 bases, and 0 bases had no gene match.

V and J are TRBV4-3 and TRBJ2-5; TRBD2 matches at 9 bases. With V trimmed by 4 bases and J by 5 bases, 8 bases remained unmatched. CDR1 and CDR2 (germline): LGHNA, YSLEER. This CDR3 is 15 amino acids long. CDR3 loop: CASSLFSGSGETQYF. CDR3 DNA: TGCGCCAGCAGCCTTTTTAGCGGGAGCGGCGAGACCCAGTACTTC.

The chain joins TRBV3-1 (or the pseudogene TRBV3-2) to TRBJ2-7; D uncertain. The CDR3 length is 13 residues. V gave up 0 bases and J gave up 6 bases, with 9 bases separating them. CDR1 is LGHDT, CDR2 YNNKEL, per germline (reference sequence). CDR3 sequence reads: CASSQDSRREQYF. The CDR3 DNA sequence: TGTGCCAGCAGCCAAGATAGCAGGCGCGAGCAGTACTTC.

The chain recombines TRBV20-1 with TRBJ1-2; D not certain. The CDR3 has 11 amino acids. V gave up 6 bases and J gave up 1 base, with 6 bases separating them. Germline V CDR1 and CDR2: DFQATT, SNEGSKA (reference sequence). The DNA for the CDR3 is TGCAGTGCGGTAGTTAACTATGGCTACACCTTC. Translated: CSAVVNYGYTF.

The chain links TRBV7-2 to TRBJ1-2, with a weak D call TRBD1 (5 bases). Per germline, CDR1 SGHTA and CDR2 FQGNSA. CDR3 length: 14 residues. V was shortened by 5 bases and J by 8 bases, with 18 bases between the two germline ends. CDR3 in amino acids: CASSPSLPSGGYTF. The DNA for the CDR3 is TGTGCCAGCAGCCCCTCGTTGCCCTCAGGGGGCTACACCTTC. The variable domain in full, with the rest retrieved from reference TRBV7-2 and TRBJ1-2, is GAGVSQSPSNKVTEKGKDVELRCDPISGHTALYWYRQSLGQGLEFLIYFQGNSAPDKSGLPSDRFSAERTGGSVSTLTIQRTQQEDSAVYLCASSPSLPSGGYTFGSGTRLTVV.